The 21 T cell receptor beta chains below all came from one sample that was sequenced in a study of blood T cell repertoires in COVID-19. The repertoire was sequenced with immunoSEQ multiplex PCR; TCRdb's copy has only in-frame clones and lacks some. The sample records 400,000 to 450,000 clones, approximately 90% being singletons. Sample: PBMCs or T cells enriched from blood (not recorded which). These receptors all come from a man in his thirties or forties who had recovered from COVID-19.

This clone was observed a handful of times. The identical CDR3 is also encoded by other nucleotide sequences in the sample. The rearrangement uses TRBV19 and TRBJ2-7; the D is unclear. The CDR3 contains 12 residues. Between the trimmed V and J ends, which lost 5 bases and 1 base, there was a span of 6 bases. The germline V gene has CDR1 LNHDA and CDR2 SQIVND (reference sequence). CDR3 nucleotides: TGTGCCAGTAGTGAGTCGTCCTACGAGCAGTACTTC. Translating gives CASSESSYEQYF. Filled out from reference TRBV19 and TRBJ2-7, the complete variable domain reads DGGITQSPKYLFRKEGQNVTLSCEQNLNHDAMYWYRQDPGQGLRLIYYSQIVNDFQKGDIAEGYSVSREKKESFPLTVTSAQKNPTAFYLCASSESSYEQYFGPGTRLTVT.

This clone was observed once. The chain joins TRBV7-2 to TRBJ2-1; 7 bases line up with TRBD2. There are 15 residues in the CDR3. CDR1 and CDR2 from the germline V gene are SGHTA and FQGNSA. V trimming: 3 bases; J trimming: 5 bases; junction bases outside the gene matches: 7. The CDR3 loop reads CASSFYPAGNNEQFF. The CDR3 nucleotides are TGTGCCAGCAGCTTCTACCCAGCGGGGAACAATGAGCAGTTCTTC.

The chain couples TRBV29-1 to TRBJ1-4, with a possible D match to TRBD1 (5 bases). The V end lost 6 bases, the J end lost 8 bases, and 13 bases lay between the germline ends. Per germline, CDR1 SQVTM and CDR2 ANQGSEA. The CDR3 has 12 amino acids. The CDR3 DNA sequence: TGCAGCGTAACGGGGGAGGGGGAAAAACTGTTTTTT. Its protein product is CSVTGEGEKLFF. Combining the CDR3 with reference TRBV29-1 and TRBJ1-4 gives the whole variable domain SAVISQKPSRDICQRGTSLTIQCQVDSQVTMMFWYRQQPGQSLTLIATANQGSEATYESGFVIDKFPISRPNLTFSTLTVSNMSPEDSSIYLCSVTGEGEKLFFGSGTQLSVL.

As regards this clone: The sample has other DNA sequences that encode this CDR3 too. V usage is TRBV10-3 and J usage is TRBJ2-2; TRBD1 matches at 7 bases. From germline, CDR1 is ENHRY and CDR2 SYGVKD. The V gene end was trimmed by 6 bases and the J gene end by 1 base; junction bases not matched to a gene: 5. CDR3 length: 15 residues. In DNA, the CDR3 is TGTGCCATCAGCGCCCGGGACAGGAACACCGGGGAGCTGTTTTTT. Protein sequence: CAISARDRNTGELFF.

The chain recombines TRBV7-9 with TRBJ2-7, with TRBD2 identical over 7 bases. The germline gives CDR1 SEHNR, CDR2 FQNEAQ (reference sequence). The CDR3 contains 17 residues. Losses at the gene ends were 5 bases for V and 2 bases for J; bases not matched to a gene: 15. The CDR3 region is CASSPLLGWEGPYEQYF. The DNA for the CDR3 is TGTGCCAGCAGCCCCCTCCTGGGGTGGGAGGGTCCCTACGAGCAGTACTTC.

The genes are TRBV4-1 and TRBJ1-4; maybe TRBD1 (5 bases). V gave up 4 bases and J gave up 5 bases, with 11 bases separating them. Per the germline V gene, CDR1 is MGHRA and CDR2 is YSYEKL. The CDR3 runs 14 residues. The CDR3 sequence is CASSPGGGNEKLFF. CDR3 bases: TGCGCCAGCAGCCCCGGCGGGGGAAATGAAAAACTGTTTTTT.

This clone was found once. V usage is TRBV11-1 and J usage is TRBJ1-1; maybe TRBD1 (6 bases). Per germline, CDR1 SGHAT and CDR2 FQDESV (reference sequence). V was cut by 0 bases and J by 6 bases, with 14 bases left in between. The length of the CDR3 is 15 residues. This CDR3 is CASSLAHLGAPEAFF. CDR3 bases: TGTGCCAGCAGCTTAGCGCATCTGGGGGCCCCTGAAGCTTTCTTT.

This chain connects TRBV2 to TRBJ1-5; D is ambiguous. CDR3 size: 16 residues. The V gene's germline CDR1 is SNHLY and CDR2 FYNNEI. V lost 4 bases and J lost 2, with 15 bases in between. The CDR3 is CASSAGIPYGNQPQHF. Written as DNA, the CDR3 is TGTGCCAGCAGTGCGGGGATCCCTTATGGCAATCAGCCCCAGCATTTT.

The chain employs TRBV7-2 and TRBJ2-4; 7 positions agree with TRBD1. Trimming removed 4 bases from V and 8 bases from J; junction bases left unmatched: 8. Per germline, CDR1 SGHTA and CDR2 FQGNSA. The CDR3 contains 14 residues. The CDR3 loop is CASSYRTGGHIQYF. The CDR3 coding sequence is TGTGCCAGCAGCTACCGGACAGGCGGGCACATTCAGTACTTC. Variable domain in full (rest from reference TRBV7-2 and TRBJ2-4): GAGVSQSPSNKVTEKGKDVELRCDPISGHTALYWYRQSLGQGLEFLIYFQGNSAPDKSGLPSDRFSAERTGGSVSTLTIQRTQQEDSAVYLCASSYRTGGHIQYFGAGTRLSVL.

The CDR3 DNA is TGTGCCAGTTCCGGGACAGGTAGCAATCAGCCCCAGCATTTT. Its translation is CASSGTGSNQPQHF. The chain links TRBV19 to TRBJ1-5, with TRBD1 matching over 8 bases. The trim removed 8 bases at V and 0 bases at J, leaving 3 bases unmatched. In germline, CDR1 is LNHDA, CDR2 SQIVND (reference sequence). CDR3 length equals 14 residues.

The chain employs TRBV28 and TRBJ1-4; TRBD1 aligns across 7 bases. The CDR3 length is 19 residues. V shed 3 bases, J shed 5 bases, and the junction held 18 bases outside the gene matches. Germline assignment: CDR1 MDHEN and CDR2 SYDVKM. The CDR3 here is CASSFRLELGDRENEKLFF. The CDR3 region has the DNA TGTGCCAGCAGTTTCAGACTAGAGTTGGGCGACAGGGAAAATGAAAAACTGTTTTTT.

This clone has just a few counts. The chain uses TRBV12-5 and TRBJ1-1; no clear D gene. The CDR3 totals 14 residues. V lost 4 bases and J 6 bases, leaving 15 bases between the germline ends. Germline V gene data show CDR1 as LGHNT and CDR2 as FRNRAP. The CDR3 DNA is TGTGCTAGTGGTTCGGGAGTCGCGTCCCCTGAAGCTTTCTTT. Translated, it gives CASGSGVASPEAFF.

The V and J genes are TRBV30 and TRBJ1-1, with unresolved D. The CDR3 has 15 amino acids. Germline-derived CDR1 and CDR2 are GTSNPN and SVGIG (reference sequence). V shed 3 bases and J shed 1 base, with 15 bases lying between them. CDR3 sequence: CAWRRAGEPNTEAFF. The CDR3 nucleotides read TGTGCCTGGAGGAGGGCTGGAGAGCCGAACACTGAAGCTTTCTTT.

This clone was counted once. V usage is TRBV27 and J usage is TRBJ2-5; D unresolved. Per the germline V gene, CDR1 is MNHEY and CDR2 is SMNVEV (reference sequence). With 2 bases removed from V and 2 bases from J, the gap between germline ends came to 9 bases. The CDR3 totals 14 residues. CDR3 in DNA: TGTGCCAGCAGTTTACTTGGCAGGCAAGAGACCCAGTACTTC. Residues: CASSLLGRQETQYF.

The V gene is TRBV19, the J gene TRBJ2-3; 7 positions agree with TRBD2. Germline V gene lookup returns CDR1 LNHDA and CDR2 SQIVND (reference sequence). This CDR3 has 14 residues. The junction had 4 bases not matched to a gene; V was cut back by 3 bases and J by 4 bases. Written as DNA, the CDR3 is TGTGCCAGTAGTATTTGGCGGGAGTCAGATACGCAGTATTTT. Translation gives CASSIWRESDTQYF.

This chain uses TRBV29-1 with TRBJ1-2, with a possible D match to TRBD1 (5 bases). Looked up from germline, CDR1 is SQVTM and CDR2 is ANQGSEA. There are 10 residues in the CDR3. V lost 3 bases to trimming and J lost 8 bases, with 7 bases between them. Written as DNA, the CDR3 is TGCAGCGTTGATAGGGGCGGCTACACCTTC. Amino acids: CSVDRGGYTF. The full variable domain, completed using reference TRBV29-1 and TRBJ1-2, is SAVISQKPSRDICQRGTSLTIQCQVDSQVTMMFWYRQQPGQSLTLIATANQGSEATYESGFVIDKFPISRPNLTFSTLTVSNMSPEDSSIYLCSVDRGGYTFGSGTRLTVV.

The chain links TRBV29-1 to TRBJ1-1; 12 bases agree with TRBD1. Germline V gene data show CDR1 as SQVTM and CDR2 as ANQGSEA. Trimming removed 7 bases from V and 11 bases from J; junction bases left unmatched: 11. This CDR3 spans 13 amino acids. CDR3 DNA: TGCAGCGGAACCTCCGGGACAGGGGGCTCGGCTTTCTTT. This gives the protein CSGTSGTGGSAFF.

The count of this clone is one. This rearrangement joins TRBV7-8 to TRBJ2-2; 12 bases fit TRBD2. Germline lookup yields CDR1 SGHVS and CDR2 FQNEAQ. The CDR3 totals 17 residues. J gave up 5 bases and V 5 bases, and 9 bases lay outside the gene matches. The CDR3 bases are TGTGCCAGCAGCCCGGAGGGGCTAGCGGGAGGGACCGGGGAGCTGTTTTTT. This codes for CASSPEGLAGGTGELFF.

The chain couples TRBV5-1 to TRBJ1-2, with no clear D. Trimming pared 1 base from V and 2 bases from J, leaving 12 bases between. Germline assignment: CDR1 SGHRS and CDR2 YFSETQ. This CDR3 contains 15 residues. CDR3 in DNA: TGCGCCAGCAGCTTGTCTCTCGGAGCAAACTATGGCTACACCTTC. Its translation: CASSLSLGANYGYTF.

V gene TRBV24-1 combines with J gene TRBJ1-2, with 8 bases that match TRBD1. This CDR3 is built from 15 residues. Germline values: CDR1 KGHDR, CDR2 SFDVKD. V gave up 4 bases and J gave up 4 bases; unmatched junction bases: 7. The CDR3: CATSEPTGVGYGYTF. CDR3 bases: TGTGCCACCAGTGAACCGACAGGGGTTGGCTATGGCTACACCTTC.

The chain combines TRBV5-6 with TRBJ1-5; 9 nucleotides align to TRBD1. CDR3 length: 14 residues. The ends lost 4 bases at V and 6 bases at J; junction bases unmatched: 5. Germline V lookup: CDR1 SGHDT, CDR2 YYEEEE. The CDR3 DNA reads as TGTGCCAGCAGCGTACAGGGGGCGGGTCAGCCCCAGCATTTT. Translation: CASSVQGAGQPQHF.